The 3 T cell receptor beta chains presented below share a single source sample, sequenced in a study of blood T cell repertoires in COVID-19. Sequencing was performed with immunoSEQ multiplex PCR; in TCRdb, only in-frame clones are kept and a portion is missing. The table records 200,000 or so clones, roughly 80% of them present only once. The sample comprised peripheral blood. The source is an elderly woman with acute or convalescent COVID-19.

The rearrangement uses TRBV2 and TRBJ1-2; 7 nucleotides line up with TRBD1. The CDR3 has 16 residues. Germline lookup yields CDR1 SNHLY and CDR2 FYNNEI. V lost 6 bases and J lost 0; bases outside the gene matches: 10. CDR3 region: CASRGGMDRTNYGYTF. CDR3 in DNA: TGTGCCAGCAGGGGCGGCATGGACAGGACTAACTATGGCTACACCTTC.

For the CDR3, the DNA is TGTGCCAGTAGTGCCTCACTAGGAGGCAATGAGCAGTTCTTC. Residues: CASSASLGGNEQFF. The chain joins TRBV19 to TRBJ2-1; D is perhaps TRBD2 (5 bases). V was cut by 5 bases and J by 6 bases, with 14 bases left in between. The V gene's germline CDR1 is LNHDA and CDR2 SQIVND (reference sequence). This CDR3 contains 14 residues.

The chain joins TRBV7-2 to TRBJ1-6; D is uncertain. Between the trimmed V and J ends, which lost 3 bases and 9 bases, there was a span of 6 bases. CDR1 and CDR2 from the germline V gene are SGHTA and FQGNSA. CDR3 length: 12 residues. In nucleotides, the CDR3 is TGTGCCAGCAGCTTTGGGCCTTCACCCCTCCACTTT. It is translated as CASSFGPSPLHF.